This TCR beta chain was found in a study of blood T cell repertoires in COVID-19. Whole-study context: Some COVID-19 samples were acute and others convalescent; all came from the United States, Italy and Spain. T cells, B-cell-depleted T cells, or PBMCs supplied cDNA or gDNA.

CDR1 and CDR2 from the germline V gene are MDHEN and SYDVKM. This CDR3 is 12 amino acids long. V lost 3 bases and J lost 4, with 6 bases in between. Original handling: Nucleated cell counts were estimated from reference gene primer amplification. The data were produced by immunoSEQ multiplex PCR, yet TCRdb's version contains in-frame clones alone and is incomplete. The D gene and trimming were derived from the DNA, and the V and J assignments and clone size from that table. Of approximately 330,000 clones in the sample, almost 90% were seen once. In this sample, this clone turned up once. Other nucleotide sequences in the sample specify the same CDR3.

The chain joins TRBV28 to TRBJ1-1; no firm D call. Specimen: peripheral blood. This TCR was sampled from a woman in her thirties or forties with COVID-19, enrolled during active disease. Here the CDR3 reads CASSFRGTEAFF. DNA of the CDR3: TGTGCCAGCAGTTTTCGCGGCACTGAAGCTTTCTTT.